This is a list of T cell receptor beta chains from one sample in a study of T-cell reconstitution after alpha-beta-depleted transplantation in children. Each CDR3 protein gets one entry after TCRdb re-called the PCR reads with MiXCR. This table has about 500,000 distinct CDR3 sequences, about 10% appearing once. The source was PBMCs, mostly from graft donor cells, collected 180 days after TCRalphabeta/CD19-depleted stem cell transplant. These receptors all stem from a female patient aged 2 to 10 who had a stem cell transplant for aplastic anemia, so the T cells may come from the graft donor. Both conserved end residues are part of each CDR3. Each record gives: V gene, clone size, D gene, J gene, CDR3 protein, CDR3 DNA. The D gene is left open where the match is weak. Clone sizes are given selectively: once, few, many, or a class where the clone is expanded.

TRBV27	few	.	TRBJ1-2	CASSLSYLGNGYTF	TGTGCCAGCAGTTTATCATATCTGGGAAATGGCTACACCTTC
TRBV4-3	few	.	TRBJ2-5	CASSQDPGEEETQYF	TGCGCCAGCAGCCAAGATCCCGGGGAGGAGGAGACCCAGTACTTC
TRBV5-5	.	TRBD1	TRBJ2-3	CASSPGTGVTDTQYF	TGTGCCAGCAGCCCCGGGACAGGGGTCACAGATACGCAGTATTTT
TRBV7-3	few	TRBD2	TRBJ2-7	CASSPGLAAEQYF	TGTGCCAGCAGCCCTGGACTAGCGGCTGAGCAGTACTTC
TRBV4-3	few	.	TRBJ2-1	CASSQVNRGHNEQFF	TGCGCCAGCAGCCAAGTCAATCGGGGACACAATGAGCAGTTCTTC
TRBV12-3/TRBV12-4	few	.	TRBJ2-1	CASSFGGKSYNEQFF	TGTGCCAGCAGTTTCGGAGGGAAATCCTACAATGAGCAGTTCTTC
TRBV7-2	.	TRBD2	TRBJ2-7	CASSPNTRLAGSLLQYF	TGTGCCAGCAGCCCAAACACCCGACTAGCGGGATCGCTATTGCAGTACTTC
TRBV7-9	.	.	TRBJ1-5	CASSLGQNHQPQHF	TGTGCCAGCAGCTTAGGACAGAACCATCAGCCCCAGCATTTT
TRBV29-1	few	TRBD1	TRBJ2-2	CSVEVFSPGQGVTGELFF	TGCAGCGTTGAAGTATTCAGCCCGGGACAGGGGGTCACCGGGGAGCTGTTTTTT
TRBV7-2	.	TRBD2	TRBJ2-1	CASSLSREGYNEQFF	TGTGCCAGCAGCTTGTCGCGGGAGGGATACAATGAGCAGTTCTTC
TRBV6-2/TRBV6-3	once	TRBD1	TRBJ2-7	CASRWTGGPGEQYF	TGTGCCAGCAGGTGGACAGGGGGCCCGGGCGAGCAGTACTTC
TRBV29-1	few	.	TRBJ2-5	CSVEPRTEETQYF	TGCAGCGTTGAACCCCGGACAGAAGAGACCCAGTACTTC
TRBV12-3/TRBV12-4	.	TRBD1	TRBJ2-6	CASSPVKGQGGSGANVLTF	TGTGCCAGCAGCCCAGTTAAGGGACAGGGGGGCTCTGGGGCCAACGTCCTGACTTTC
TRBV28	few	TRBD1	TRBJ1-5	CASSEATGDNQPQHF	TGTGCCAGCAGTGAGGCAACAGGGGACAATCAGCCCCAGCATTTT
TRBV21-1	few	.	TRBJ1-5	CASIRFSNQPQHF	TGTGCCAGCATCCGCTTTAGCAATCAGCCCCAGCATTTT
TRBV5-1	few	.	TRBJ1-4	CASTAYGEKLFF	TGCGCCAGCACCGCATACGGAGAAAAACTGTTTTTT